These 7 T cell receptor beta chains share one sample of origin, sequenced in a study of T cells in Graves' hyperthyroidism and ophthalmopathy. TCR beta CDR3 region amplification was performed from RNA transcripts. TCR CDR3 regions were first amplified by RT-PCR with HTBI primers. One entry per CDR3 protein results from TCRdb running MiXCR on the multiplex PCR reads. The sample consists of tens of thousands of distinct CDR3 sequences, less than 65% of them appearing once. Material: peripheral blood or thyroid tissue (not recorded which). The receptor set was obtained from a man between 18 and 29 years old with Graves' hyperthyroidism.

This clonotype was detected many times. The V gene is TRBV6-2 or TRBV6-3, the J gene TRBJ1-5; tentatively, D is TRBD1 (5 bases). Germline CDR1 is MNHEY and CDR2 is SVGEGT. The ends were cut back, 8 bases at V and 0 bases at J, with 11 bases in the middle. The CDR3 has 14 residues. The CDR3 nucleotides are TGTGCCAGCGGAGGGGAGGATAGCAATCAGCCCCAGCATTTT. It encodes CASGGEDSNQPQHF.

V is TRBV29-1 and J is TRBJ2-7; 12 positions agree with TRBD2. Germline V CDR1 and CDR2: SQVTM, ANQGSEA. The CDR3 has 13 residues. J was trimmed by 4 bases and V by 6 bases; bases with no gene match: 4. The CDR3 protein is CSVRTSGKYEQYF. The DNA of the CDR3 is TGCAGCGTCCGGACTAGCGGGAAATACGAGCAGTACTTC.

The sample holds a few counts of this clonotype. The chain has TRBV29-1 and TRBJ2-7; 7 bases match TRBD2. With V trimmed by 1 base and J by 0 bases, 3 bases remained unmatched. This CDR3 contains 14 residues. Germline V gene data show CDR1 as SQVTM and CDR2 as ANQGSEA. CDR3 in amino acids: CSVEGGSLSYEQYF. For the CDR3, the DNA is TGCAGCGTTGAAGGCGGGAGCCTCTCCTACGAGCAGTACTTC.

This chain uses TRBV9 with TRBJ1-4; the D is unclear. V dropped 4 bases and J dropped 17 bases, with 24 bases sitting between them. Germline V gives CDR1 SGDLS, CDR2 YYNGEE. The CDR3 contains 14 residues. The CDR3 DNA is TGTGCCAGCAGCTTTCAGCGGTCGAGTTCACCCCTCTTTTTT. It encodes CASSFQRSSSPLFF.

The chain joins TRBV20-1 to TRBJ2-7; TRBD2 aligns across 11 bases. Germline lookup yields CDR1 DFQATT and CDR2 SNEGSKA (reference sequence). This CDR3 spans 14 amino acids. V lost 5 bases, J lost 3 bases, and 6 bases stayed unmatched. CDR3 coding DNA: TGCAGTGCTTATTCCGGGACTAGCGGCTACGAGCAGTACTTC. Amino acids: CSAYSGTSGYEQYF.

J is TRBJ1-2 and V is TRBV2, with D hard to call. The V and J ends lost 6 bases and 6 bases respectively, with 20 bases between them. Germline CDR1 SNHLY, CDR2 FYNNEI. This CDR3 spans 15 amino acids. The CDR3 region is CASSDPAAGGDGYTF. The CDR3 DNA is TGTGCCAGCAGCGACCCCGCCGCGGGCGGTGATGGCTACACCTTC. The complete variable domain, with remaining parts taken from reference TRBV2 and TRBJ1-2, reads EPEVTQTPSHQVTQMGQEVILRCVPISNHLYFYWYRQILGQKVEFLVSFYNNEISEKSEIFDDQFSVERPDGSNFTLKIRSTKLEDSAMYFCASSDPAAGGDGYTFGSGTRLTVV.

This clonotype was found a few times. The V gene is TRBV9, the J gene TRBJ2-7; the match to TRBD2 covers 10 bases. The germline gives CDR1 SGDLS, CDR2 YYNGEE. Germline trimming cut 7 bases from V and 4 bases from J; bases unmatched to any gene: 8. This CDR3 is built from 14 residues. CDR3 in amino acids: CASSPGTSVYEQYF. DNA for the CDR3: TGTGCCAGCTCACCCGGGACTAGCGTATACGAGCAGTACTTC.